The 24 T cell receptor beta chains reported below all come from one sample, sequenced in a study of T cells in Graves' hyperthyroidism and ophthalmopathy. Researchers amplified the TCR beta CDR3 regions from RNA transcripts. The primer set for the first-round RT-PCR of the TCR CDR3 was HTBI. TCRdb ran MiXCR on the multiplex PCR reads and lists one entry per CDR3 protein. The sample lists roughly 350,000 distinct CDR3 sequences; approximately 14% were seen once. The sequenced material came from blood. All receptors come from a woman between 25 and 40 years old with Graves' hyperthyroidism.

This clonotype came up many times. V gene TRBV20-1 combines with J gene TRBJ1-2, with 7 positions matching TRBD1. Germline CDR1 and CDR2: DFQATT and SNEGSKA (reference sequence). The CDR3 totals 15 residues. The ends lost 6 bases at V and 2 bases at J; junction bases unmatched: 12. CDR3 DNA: TGCAGTGCCACCAAACCGGGACAGTTAAACTATGGCTACACCTTC. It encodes CSATKPGQLNYGYTF.

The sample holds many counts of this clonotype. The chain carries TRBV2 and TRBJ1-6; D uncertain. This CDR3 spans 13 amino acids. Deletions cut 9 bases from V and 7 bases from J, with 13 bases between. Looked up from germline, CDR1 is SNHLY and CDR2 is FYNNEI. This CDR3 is CARGNRGNSPLHF. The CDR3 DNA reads TGTGCCAGGGGGAATCGTGGGAATTCACCCCTCCACTTT.

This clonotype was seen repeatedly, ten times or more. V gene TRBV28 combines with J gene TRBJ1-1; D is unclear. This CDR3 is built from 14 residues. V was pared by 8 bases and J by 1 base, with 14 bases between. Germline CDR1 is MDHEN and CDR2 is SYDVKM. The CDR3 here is CASHDSKTNTEAFF. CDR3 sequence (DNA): TGTGCCAGCCATGATTCAAAAACGAACACTGAAGCTTTCTTT.

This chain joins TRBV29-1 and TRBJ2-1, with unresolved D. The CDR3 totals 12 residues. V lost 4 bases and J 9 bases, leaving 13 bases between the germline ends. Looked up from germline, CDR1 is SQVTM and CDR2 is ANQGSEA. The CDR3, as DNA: TGCAGCGTTGTAGGCGGAGCTACTGAGCAGTTCTTC. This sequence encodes CSVVGGATEQFF.

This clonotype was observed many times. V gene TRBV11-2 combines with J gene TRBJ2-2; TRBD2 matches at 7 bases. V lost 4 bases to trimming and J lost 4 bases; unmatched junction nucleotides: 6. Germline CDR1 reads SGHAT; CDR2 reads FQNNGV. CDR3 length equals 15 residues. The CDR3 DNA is TGTGCCAGCAGCTCCAGACTAGCCAGCACCGGGGAGCTGTTTTTT. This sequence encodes CASSSRLASTGELFF.

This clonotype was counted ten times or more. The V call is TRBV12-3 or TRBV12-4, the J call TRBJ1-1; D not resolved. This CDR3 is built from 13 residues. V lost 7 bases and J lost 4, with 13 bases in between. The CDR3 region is CASTRMQVTEAFF. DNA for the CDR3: TGTGCCAGCACCCGCATGCAGGTCACTGAAGCTTTCTTT.

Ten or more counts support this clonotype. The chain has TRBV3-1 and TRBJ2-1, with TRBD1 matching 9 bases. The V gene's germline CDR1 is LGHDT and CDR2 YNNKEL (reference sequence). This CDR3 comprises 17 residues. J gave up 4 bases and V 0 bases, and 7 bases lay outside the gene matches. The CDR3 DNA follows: TGTGCCAGCAGCCAAGATATCAACAGGGGGCTTTACAATGAGCAGTTCTTC. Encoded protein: CASSQDINRGLYNEQFF.

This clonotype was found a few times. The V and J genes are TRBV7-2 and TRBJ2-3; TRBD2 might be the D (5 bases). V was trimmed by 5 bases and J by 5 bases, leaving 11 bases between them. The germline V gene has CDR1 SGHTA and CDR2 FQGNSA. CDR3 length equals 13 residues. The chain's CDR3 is CASSPWRVDTQYF. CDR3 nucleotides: TGTGCCAGCAGCCCCTGGCGGGTAGATACGCAGTATTTT.

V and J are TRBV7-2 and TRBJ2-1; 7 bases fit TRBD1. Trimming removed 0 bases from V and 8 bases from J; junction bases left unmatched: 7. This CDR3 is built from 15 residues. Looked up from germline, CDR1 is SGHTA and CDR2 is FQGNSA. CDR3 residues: CASSLATGIYDEQFF. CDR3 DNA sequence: TGTGCCAGCAGCTTAGCGACAGGGATATACGATGAGCAGTTCTTC.

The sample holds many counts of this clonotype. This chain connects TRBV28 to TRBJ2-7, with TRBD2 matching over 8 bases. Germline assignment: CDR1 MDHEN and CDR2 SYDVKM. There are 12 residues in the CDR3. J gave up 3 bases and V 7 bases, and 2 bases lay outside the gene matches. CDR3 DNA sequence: TGTGCCAGCAATAGCGGGAACTACGAGCAGTACTTC. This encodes CASNSGNYEQYF.

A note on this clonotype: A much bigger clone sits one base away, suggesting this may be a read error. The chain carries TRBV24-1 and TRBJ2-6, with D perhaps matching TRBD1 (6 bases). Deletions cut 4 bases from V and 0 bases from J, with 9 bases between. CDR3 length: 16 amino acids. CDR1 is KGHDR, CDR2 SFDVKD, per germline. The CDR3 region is CATSDTGLSGANVLTF. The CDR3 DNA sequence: TGTGCCACCAGTGACACAGGGCTCTCTGGGGCCAACGTCCTGACTTTC.

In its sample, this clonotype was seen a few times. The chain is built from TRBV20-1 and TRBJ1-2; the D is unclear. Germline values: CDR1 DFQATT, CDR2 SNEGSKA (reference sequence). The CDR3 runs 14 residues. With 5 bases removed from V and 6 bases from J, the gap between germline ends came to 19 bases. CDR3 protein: CSARRAPSGDGYTF. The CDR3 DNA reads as TGCAGTGCTCGCCGGGCCCCCTCGGGCGATGGCTACACCTTC.

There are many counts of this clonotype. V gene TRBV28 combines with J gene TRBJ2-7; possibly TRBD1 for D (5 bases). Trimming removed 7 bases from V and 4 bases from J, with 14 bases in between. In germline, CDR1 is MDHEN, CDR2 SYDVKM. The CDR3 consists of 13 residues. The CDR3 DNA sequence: TGTGCCAGCAATGAAGGGGCTAGGTACGAGCAGTACTTC. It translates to CASNEGARYEQYF.

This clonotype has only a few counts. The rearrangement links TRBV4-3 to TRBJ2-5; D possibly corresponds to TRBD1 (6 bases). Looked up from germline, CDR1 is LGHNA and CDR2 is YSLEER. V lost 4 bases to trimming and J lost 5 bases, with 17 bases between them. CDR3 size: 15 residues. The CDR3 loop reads CASSLYRETRETQYF. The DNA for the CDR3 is TGCGCCAGCAGCCTGTACAGGGAGACGCGGGAGACCCAGTACTTC.

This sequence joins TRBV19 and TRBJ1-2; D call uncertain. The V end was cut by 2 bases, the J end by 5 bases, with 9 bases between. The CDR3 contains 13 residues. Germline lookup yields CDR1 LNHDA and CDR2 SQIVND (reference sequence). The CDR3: CASSIPTSYGYTF. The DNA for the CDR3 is TGTGCCAGTAGTATACCAACGTCGTATGGCTACACCTTC.

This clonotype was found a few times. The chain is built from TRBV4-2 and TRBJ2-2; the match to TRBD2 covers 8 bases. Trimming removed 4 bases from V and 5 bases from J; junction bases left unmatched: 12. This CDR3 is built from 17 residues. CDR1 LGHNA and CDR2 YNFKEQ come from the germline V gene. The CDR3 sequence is CASSRPGGESETGELFF. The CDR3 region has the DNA TGTGCCAGCAGCCGACCCGGGGGGGAGTCGGAAACCGGGGAGCTGTTTTTT.

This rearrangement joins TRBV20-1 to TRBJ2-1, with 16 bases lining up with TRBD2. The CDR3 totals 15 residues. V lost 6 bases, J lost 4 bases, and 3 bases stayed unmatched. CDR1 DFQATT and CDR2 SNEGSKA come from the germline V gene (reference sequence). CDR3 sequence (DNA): TGCAGTGCCAAGGGACTAGCGGGAGGGTACAATGAGCAGTTCTTC. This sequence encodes CSAKGLAGGYNEQFF.

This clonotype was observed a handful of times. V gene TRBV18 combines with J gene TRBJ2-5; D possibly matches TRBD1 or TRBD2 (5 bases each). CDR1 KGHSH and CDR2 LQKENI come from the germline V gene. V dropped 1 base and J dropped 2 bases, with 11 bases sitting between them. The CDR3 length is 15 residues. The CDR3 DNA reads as TGTGCCAGCTCACCACTACTCGGGACGCAAGAGACCCAGTACTTC. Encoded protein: CASSPLLGTQETQYF.

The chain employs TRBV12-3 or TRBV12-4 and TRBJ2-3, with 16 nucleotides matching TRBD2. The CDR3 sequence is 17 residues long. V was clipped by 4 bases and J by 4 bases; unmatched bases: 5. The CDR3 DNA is TGTGCCAGCAGTTCCGGGACTAGCGGGAGGGCCCCAGATACGCAGTATTTT. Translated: CASSSGTSGRAPDTQYF.

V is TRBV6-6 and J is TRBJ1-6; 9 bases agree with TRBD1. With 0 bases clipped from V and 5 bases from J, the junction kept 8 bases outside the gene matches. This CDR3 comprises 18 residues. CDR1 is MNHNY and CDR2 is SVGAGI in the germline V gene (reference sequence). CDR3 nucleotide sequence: TGTGCCAGCAGTTACTCGAGTTCGGGACAGGGCCATAATTCACCCCTCCACTTT. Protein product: CASSYSSSGQGHNSPLHF.

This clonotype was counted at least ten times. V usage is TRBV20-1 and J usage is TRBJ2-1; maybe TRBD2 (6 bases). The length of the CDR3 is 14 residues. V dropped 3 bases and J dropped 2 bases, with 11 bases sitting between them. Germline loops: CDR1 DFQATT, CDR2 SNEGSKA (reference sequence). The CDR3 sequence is CSASLRGPYNEQFF. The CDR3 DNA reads TGCAGTGCTAGTCTGCGGGGACCCTACAATGAGCAGTTCTTC.

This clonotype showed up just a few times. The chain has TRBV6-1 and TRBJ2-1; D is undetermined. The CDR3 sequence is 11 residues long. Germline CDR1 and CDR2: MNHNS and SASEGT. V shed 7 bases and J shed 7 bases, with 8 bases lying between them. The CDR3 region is CASTLKNEQFF. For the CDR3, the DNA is TGTGCCAGCACCCTTAAAAATGAGCAGTTCTTC.

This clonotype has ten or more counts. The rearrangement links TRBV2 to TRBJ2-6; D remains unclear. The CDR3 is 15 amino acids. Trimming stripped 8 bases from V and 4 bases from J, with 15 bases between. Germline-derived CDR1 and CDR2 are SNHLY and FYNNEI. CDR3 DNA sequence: TGTGCCAGCCGGACGGAAGGAAGAGGGGCCAACGTCCTGACTTTC. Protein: CASRTEGRGANVLTF.

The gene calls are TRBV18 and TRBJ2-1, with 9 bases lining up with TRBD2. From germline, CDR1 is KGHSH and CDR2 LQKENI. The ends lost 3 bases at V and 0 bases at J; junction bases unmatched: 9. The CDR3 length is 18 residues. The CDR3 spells CASSPLAGSLSSYNEQFF. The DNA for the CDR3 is TGTGCCAGCTCACCCCTAGCGGGGTCCCTAAGCTCCTACAATGAGCAGTTCTTC.